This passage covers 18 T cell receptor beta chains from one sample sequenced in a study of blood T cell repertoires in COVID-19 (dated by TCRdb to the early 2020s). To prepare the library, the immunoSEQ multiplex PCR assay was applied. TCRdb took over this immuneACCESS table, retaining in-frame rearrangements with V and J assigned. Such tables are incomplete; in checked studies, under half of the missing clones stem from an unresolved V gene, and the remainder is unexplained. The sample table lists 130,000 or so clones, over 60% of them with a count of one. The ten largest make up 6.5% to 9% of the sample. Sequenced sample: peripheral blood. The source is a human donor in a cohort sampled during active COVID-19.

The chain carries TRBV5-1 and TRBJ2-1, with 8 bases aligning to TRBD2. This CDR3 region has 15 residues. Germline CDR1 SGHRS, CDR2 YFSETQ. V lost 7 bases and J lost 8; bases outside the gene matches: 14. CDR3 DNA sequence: TGCGCCAGCTCGGACGGGGGGGGCGTGCTGGATGAGCAGTTCTTC. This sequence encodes CASSDGGGVLDEQFF.

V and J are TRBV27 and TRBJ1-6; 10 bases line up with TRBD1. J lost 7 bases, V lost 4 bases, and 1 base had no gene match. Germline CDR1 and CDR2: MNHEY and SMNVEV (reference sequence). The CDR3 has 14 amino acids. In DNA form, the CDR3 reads TGTGCCAGCAGTTGGGGACAGGGGAATTCACCCCTCCACTTT. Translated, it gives CASSWGQGNSPLHF.

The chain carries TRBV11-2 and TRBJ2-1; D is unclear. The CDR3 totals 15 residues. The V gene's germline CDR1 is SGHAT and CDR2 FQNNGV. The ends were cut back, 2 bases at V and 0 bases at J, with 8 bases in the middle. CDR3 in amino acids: CASSLTESSYNEQFF. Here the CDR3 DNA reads TGTGCCAGCAGCTTAACGGAGAGCTCCTACAATGAGCAGTTCTTC.

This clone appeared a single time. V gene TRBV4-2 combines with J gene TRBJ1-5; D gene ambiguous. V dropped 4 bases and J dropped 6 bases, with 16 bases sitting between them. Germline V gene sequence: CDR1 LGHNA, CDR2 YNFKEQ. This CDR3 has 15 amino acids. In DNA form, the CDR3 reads TGTGCCAGCAGCCCCTCTGGCGGTGCCCGTCAGCCCCAGCATTTT. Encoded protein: CASSPSGGARQPQHF.

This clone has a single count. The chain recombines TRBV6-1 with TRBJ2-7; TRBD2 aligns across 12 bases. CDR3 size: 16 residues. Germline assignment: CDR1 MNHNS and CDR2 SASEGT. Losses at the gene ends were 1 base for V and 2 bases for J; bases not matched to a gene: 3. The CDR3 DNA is TGTGCCAGCAGTGAAGGGCTAGCGGGAGGGCCCTACGAGCAGTACTTC. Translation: CASSEGLAGGPYEQYF.

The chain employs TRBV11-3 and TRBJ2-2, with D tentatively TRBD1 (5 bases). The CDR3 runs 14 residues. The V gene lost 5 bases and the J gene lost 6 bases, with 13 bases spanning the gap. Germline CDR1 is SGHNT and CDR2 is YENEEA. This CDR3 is CASSTPTVPGELFF. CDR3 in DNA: TGTGCCAGCAGCACCCCGACAGTCCCCGGGGAGCTGTTTTTT.

The CDR3 protein is CASSLVTGANYGYTF. CDR3 DNA: TGTGCCAGCAGTTTAGTTACAGGCGCTAACTATGGCTACACCTTC. The genes are TRBV28 and TRBJ1-2; TRBD1 might be the D (5 bases). Per the germline V gene, CDR1 is MDHEN and CDR2 is SYDVKM. The V and J ends lost 2 bases and 0 bases respectively, with 10 bases between them. The CDR3 sequence is 15 residues long.

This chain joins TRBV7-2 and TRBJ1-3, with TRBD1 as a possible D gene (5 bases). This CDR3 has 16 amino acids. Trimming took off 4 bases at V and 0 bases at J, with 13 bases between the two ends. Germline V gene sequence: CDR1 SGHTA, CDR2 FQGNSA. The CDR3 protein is CASSSGLIVSGNTIYF. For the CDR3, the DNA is TGTGCCAGCAGCTCGGGACTGATCGTCTCTGGAAACACCATATATTTT.

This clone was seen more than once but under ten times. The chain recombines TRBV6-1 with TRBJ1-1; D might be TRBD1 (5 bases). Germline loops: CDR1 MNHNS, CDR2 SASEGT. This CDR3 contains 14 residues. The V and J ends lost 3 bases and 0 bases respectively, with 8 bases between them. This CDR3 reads CASSDNRLNTEAFF. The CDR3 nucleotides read TGTGCCAGCAGTGACAACAGGCTGAACACTGAAGCTTTCTTT.

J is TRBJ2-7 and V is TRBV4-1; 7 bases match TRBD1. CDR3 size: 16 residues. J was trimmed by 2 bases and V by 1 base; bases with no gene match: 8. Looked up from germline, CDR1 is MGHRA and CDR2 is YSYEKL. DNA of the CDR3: TGCGCCAGCAGCCAAGCCGGGACAGACCTTCCCTACGAGCAGTACTTC. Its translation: CASSQAGTDLPYEQYF.

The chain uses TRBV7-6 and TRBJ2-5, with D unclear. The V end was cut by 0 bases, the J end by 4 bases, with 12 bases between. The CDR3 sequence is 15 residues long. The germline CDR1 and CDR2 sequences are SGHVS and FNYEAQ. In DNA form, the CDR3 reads TGTGCCAGCAGCTTAGCTCCACCAGGTGGAGAGACCCAGTACTTC. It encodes CASSLAPPGGETQYF.

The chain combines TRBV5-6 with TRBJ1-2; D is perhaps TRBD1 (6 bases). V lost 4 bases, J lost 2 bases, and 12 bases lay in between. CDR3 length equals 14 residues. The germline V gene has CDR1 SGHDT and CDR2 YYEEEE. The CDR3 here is CASSLPGQNYGYTF. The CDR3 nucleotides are TGTGCCAGCAGCCTTCCGGGACAAAACTATGGCTACACCTTC.

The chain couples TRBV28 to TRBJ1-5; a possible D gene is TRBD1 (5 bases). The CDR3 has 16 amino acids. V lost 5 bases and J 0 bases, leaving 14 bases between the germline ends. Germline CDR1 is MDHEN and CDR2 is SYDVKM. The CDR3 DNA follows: TGTGCCAGCAGTCAGACAGTACCTTATAGCAATCAGCCCCAGCATTTT. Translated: CASSQTVPYSNQPQHF.

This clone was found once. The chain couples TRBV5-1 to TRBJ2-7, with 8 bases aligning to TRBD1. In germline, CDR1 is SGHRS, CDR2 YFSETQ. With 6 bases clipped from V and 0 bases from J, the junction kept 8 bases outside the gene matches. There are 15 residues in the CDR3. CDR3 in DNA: TGCGCCAGCAAAAATCCGGGACAGGACTCCTACGAGCAGTACTTC. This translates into CASKNPGQDSYEQYF. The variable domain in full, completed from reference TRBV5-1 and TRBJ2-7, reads KAGVTQTPRYLIKTRGQQVTLSCSPISGHRSVSWYQQTPGQGLQFLFEYFSETQRNKGNFPGRFSGRQFSNSRSEMNVSTLELGDSALYLCASKNPGQDSYEQYFGPGTRLTVT.

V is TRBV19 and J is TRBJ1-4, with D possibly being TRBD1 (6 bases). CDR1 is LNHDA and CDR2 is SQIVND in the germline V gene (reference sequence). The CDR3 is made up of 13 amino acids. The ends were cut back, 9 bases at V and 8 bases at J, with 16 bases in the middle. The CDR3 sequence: CASARQEEEKLFF. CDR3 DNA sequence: TGTGCCAGCGCAAGACAGGAAGAAGAAAAACTGTTTTTT.

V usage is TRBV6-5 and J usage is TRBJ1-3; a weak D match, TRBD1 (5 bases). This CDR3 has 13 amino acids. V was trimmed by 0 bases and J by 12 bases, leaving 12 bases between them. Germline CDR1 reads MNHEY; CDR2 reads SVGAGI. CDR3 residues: CASSYSRGEVIYF. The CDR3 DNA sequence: TGTGCCAGCAGTTACTCGCGAGGGGAGGTCATATATTTT.

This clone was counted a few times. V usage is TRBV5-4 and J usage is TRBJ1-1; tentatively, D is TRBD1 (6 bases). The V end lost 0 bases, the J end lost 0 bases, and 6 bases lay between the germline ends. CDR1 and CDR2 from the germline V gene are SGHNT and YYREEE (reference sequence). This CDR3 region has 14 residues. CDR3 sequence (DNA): TGTGCCAGCAGCTTGGGACAGGTGAACACTGAAGCTTTCTTT. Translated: CASSLGQVNTEAFF.

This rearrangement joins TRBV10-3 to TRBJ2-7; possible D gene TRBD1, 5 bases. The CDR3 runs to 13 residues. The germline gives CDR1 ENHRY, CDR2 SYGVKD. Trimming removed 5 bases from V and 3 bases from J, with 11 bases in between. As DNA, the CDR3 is TGTGCCATCAGTCGGCAGGGTGACTACGAGCAGTACTTC. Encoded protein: CAISRQGDYEQYF.